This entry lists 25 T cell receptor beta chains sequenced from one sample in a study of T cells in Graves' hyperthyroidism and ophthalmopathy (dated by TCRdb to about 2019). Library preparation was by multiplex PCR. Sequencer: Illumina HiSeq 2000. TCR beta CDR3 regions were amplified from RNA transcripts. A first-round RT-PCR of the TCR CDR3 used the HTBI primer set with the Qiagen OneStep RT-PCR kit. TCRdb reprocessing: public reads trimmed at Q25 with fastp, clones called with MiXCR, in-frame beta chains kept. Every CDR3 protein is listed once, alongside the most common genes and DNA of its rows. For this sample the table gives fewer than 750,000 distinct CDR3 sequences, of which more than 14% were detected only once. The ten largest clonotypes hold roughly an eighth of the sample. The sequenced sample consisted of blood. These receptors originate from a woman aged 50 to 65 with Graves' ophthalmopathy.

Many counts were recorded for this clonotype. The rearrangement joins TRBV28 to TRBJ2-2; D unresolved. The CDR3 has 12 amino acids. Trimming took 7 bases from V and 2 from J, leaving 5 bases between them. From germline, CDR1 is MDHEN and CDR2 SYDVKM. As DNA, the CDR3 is TGTGCCAGCAAAGACAACACCGGGGAGCTGTTTTTT. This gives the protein CASKDNTGELFF.

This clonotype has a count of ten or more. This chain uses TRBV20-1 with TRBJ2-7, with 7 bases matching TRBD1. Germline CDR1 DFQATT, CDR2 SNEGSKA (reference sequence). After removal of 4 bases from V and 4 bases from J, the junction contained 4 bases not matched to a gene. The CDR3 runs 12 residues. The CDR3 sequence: CSAKGTAYEQYF. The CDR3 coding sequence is TGCAGTGCTAAGGGGACAGCGTACGAGCAGTACTTC.

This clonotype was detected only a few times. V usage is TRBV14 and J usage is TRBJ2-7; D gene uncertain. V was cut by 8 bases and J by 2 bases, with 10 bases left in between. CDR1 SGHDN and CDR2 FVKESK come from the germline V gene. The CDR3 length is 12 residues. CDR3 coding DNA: TGTGCCAGCGGTGAGTTTCCCTACGAGCAGTACTTC. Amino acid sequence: CASGEFPYEQYF.

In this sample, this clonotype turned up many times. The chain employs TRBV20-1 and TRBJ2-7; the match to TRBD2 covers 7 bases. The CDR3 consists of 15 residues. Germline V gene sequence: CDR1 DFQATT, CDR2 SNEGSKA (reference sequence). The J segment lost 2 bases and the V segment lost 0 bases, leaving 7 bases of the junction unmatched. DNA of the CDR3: TGCAGTGCTAGAGATCGGGCTAGCGGCCCCTACGAGCAGTACTTC. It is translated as CSARDRASGPYEQYF.

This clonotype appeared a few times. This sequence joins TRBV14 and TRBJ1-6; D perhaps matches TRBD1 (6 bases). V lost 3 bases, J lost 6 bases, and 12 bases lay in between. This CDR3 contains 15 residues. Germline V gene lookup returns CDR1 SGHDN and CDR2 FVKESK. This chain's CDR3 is CASSQTDSTNSPLHF. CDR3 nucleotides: TGTGCCAGCAGCCAGACGGACAGTACTAATTCACCCCTCCACTTT.

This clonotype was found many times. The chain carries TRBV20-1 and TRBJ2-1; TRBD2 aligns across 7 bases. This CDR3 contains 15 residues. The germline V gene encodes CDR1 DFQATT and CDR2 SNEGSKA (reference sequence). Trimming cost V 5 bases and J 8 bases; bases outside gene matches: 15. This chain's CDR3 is CSAPGGSGLGDEQFF. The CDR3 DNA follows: TGCAGTGCTCCCGGCGGGAGCGGATTGGGCGATGAGCAGTTCTTC.

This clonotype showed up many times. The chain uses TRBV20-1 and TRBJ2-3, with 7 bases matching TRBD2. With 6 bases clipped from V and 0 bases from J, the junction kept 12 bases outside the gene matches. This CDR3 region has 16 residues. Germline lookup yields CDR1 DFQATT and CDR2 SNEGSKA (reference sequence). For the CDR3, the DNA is TGCAGTGCCAAAGGATTAAAGACTAGCAGCACAGATACGCAGTATTTT. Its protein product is CSAKGLKTSSTDTQYF.

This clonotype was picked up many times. CDR3 sequence: CASSLLRGSTIYF. In nucleotides, the CDR3 is TGTGCCAGCAGCTTACTTCGGGGATCGACCATATATTTT. The rearrangement links TRBV11-1 to TRBJ1-3; D gene unclear. CDR3 length equals 13 residues. CDR1 is SGHAT, CDR2 FQDESV, per germline (reference sequence). V was shortened by 2 bases and J by 10 bases, with 12 bases between the two germline ends.

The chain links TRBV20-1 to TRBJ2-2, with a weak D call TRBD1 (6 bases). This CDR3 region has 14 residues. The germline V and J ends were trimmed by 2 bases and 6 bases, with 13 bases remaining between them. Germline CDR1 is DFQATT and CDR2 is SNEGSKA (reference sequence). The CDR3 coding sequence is TGCAGTGCTAGACCACAGGGAGTGTCCGGGGAGCTGTTTTTT. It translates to CSARPQGVSGELFF.

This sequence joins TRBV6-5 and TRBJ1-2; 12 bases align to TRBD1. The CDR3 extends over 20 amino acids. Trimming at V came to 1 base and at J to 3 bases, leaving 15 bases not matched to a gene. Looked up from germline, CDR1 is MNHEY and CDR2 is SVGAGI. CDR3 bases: TGTGCCAGCAGTTACTTGTTAATCCCGGGACAGGGGGCGAGAGACTATGGCTACACCTTC. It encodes CASSYLLIPGQGARDYGYTF.

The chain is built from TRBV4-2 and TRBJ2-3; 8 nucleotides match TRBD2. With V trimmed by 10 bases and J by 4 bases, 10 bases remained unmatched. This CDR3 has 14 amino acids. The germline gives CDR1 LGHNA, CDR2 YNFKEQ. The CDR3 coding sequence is TGTGCCACCGGGGAGCGGGAGAGCGCAGATACGCAGTATTTT. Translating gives CATGERESADTQYF.

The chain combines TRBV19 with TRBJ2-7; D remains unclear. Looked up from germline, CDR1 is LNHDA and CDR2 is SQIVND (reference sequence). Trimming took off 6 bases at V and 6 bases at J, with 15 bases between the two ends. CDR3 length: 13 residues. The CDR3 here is CASSTLSVGEQYF. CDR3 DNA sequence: TGTGCCAGTAGCACTCTATCGGTTGGCGAGCAGTACTTC. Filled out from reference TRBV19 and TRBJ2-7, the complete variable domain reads DGGITQSPKYLFRKEGQNVTLSCEQNLNHDAMYWYRQDPGQGLRLIYYSQIVNDFQKGDIAEGYSVSREKKESFPLTVTSAQKNPTAFYLCASSTLSVGEQYFGPGTRLTVT.

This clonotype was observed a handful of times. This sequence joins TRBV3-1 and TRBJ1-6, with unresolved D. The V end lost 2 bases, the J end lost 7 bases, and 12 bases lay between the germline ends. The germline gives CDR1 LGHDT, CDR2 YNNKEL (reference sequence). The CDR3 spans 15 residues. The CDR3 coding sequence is TGTGCCAGCAGCCAACGGCGGTCCGCCAATTCACCCCTCCACTTT. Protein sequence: CASSQRRSANSPLHF.

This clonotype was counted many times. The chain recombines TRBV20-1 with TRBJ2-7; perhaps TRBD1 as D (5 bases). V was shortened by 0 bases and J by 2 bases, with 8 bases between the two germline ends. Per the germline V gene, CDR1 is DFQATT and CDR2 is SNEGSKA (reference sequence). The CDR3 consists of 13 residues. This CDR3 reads CSARETATYEQYF. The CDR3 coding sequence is TGCAGTGCTAGAGAGACAGCTACCTACGAGCAGTACTTC.

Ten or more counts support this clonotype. The CDR3 DNA is TGCGCCAGCAGCTCCGAAGGGGATCAGCCCCAGCATTTT. Amino acid sequence: CASSSEGDQPQHF. The genes are TRBV5-1 and TRBJ1-5; D perhaps matches TRBD1 (5 bases). CDR1 is SGHRS and CDR2 is YFSETQ in the germline V gene. Between the trimmed V and J ends, which lost 3 bases and 5 bases, there was a span of 9 bases. The CDR3 contains 13 residues.

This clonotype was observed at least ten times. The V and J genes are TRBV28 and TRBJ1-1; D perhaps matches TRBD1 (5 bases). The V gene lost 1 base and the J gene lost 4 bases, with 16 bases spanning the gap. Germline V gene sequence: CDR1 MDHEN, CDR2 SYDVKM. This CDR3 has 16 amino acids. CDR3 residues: CASSLLRGAVGTEAFF. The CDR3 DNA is TGTGCCAGCAGTTTATTGAGGGGCGCAGTGGGCACTGAAGCTTTCTTT. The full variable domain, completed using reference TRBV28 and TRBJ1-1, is DVKVTQSSRYLVKRTGEKVFLECVQDMDHENMFWYRQDPGLGLRLIYFSYDVKMKEKGDIPEGYSVSREKKERFSLILESASTNQTSMYLCASSLLRGAVGTEAFFGQGTRLTVV.

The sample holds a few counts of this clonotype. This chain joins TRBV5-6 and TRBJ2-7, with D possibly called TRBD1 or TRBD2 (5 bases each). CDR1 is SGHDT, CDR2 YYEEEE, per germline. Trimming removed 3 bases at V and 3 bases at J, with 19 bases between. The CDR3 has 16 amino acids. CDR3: CASSSLGGGENYEQYF. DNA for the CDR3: TGTGCCAGCAGCTCCCTCGGTGGGGGAGAGAACTACGAGCAGTACTTC.

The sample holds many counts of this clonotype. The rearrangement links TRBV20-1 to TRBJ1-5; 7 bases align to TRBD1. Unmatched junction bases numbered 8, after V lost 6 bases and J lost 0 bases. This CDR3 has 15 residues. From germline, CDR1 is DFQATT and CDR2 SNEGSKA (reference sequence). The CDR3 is CSAQGTAYSNQPQHF. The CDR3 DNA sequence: TGCAGTGCACAGGGGACAGCATATAGCAATCAGCCCCAGCATTTT.

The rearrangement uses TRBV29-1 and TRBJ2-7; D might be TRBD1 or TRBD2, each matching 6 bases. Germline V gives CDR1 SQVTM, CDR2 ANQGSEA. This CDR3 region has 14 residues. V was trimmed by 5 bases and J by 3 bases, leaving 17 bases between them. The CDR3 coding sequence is TGCAGCGTTCTATTAGGGGGGTTAAACTACGAGCAGTACTTC. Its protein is CSVLLGGLNYEQYF.

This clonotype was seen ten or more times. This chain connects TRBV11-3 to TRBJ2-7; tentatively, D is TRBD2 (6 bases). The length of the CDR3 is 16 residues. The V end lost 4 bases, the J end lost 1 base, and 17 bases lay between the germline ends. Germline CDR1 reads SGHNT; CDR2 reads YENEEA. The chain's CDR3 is CASSSDRGRRSYEQYF. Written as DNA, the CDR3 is TGTGCCAGCAGCTCCGACCGGGGGAGAAGGTCCTACGAGCAGTACTTC.

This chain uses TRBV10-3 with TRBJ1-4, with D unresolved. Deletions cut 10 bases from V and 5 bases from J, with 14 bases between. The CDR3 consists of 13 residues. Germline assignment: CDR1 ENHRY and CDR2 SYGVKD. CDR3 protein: CASAGRENEKLFF. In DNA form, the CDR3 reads TGTGCCAGTGCGGGCAGAGAAAATGAAAAACTGTTTTTT.

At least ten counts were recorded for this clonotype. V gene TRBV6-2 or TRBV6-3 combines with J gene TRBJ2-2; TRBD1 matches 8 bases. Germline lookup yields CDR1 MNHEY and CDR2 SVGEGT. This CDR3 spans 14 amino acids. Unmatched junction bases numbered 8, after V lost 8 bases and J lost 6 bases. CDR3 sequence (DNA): TGTGCCAGCGGACAGGGTGCGTTCGCCGGGGAGCTGTTTTTT. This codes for CASGQGAFAGELFF.

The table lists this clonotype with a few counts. The CDR3 protein is CASSLPIFGRAPYEQYF. The CDR3 bases are TGCGCCAGCAGCTTGCCAATCTTCGGGAGGGCCCCCTACGAGCAGTACTTC. The chain couples TRBV5-1 to TRBJ2-7; 8 bases are a match to TRBD2. J lost 2 bases, V lost 1 base, and 11 bases had no gene match. The CDR3 is made up of 17 amino acids. From germline, CDR1 is SGHRS and CDR2 YFSETQ.

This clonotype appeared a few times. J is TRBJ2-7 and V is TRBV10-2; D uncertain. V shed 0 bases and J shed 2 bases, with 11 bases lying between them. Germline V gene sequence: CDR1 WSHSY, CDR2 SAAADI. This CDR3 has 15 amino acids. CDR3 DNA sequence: TGCGCCAGCAGTGAGTCGGATGACGGTACCTACGAGCAGTACTTC. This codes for CASSESDDGTYEQYF.

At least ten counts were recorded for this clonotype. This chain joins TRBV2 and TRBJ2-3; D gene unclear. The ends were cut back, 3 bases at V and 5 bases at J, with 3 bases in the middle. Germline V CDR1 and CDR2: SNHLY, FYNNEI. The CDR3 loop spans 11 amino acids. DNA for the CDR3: TGTGCCAGCAGTGATGTAGATACGCAGTATTTT. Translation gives CASSDVDTQYF.